These 30 T cell receptor beta chains were all obtained from the same sample, sequenced in a study of T cell changes during pregnancy in multiple sclerosis. Clones were read by immunoSEQ multiplex PCR, and TCRdb kept only the in-frame ones, dropping some. This table has under 65,000 clones, over 85% appearing once. The sample consisted of peripheral blood, taken in the second trimester of pregnancy. These TCRs come from a female donor with multiple sclerosis, enrolled in a pregnancy study.

V is TRBV6-5 and J is TRBJ2-5, with D tentatively TRBD2 (6 bases). The CDR3 runs 12 residues. Germline V lookup: CDR1 MNHEY, CDR2 SVGAGI. V dropped 5 bases and J dropped 5 bases, with 9 bases sitting between them. CDR3 region: CASSMGGETQYF. DNA for the CDR3: TGTGCCAGCAGTATGGGAGGCGAGACCCAGTACTTC.

The CDR3 loop reads CASSPWNTEAFF. The CDR3 DNA reads TGTGCCAGCAGCCCCTGGAACACTGAAGCTTTCTTT. The chain is built from TRBV7-2 and TRBJ1-1; the D is unclear. This CDR3 is built from 12 residues. Germline assignment: CDR1 SGHTA and CDR2 FQGNSA. Trimming left V 5 bases short and J 1 base short, with 5 bases between.

The chain employs TRBV12-5 and TRBJ1-2; D is undetermined. V was shortened by 1 base and J by 8 bases, with 23 bases between the two germline ends. Germline loops: CDR1 LGHNT, CDR2 FRNRAP. The CDR3 runs to 17 residues. CDR3 bases: TGTGCTAGTGGTTTGGATCCAGTACGGAGAGGTCCTCGGGGCTACACCTTC. This translates into CASGLDPVRRGPRGYTF.

The genes are TRBV11-3 and TRBJ2-3; D unresolved. Trimming left V 1 base short and J 0 bases short, with 8 bases between. The CDR3 is 15 residues long. Germline CDR1 reads SGHNT; CDR2 reads YENEEA. For the CDR3, the DNA is TGTGCCAGCAGCTTAGGAGGTCAAAGCACAGATACGCAGTATTTT. Protein product: CASSLGGQSTDTQYF.

The chain uses TRBV9 and TRBJ2-5, with 8 bases identical to TRBD1. The ends lost 5 bases at V and 0 bases at J; junction bases unmatched: 3. The germline gives CDR1 SGDLS, CDR2 YYNGEE. The CDR3 has 14 residues. This CDR3 is CASSRDRNQETQYF. CDR3 DNA: TGTGCCAGCAGTAGGGACAGGAACCAAGAGACCCAGTACTTC.

The chain couples TRBV2 to TRBJ1-4; TRBD1 matches 10 bases. Germline V CDR1 and CDR2: SNHLY, FYNNEI. V trimming: 7 bases; J trimming: 8 bases; junction bases outside the gene matches: 7. This CDR3 is 14 amino acids long. The CDR3 is CASMRGTGEEKLFF. The CDR3 region has the DNA TGTGCCAGCATGAGGGGGACAGGGGAAGAAAAACTGTTTTTT.

The chain couples TRBV7-2 to TRBJ1-3; 9 nucleotides line up with TRBD1. Trimming cost V 5 bases and J 8 bases; bases outside gene matches: 7. This CDR3 contains 14 residues. Per germline, CDR1 SGHTA and CDR2 FQGNSA. The CDR3 is CASSVGQGPDTIYF. As DNA, the CDR3 is TGTGCCAGCAGCGTAGGACAGGGGCCGGACACCATATATTTT.

The genes are TRBV15 and TRBJ1-1; D gene unclear. V lost 0 bases and J 3 bases, leaving 8 bases between the germline ends. Per the germline V gene, CDR1 is LNHNV and CDR2 is YYDKDF (reference sequence). This CDR3 comprises 14 residues. CDR3 sequence: CATSRDRSDTEAFF. The CDR3 coding sequence is TGTGCCACCAGCAGAGATAGGAGCGACACTGAAGCTTTCTTT. The full variable domain, completed using reference TRBV15 and TRBJ1-1, is DAMVIQNPRYQVTQFGKPVTLSCSQTLNHNVMYWYQQKSSQAPKLLFHYYDKDFNNEADTPDNFQSRRPNTSFCFLDIRSPGLGDTAMYLCATSRDRSDTEAFFGQGTRLTVV.

The V gene is TRBV4-1, the J gene TRBJ2-1; 8 positions agree with TRBD1. Germline assignment: CDR1 MGHRA and CDR2 YSYEKL. J lost 4 bases, V lost 2 bases, and 7 bases had no gene match. CDR3 size: 16 residues. The CDR3 region is CASSQRGWDRYNEQFF. DNA of the CDR3: TGCGCCAGCAGCCAAAGAGGTTGGGACAGGTACAATGAGCAGTTCTTC.

The V call is TRBV7-2, the J call TRBJ2-7, with no clear D. The V end lost 1 base, the J end lost 6 bases, and 13 bases lay between the germline ends. The CDR3 totals 14 residues. The germline V gene encodes CDR1 SGHTA and CDR2 FQGNSA. The CDR3, as DNA: TGTGCCAGCAGCTTAGGAAGGCTAGTGTCCGAGCAGTACTTC. This codes for CASSLGRLVSEQYF. Full variable domain (remainder filled in from reference TRBV7-2 and TRBJ2-7): GAGVSQSPSNKVTEKGKDVELRCDPISGHTALYWYRQSLGQGLEFLIYFQGNSAPDKSGLPSDRFSAERTGGSVSTLTIQRTQQEDSAVYLCASSLGRLVSEQYFGPGTRLTVT.

V usage is TRBV11-2 and J usage is TRBJ2-1; TRBD1 matches at 11 bases. The length of the CDR3 is 16 residues. Germline CDR1 and CDR2: SGHAT and FQNNGV. The ends lost 2 bases at V and 4 bases at J; junction bases unmatched: 4. CDR3 amino acids: CASSLRGTGGYNEQFF. For the CDR3, the DNA is TGTGCCAGCAGCTTACGGGGGACAGGGGGTTACAATGAGCAGTTCTTC.

The chain carries TRBV5-1 and TRBJ2-5; 7 bases are a match to TRBD2. Germline values: CDR1 SGHRS, CDR2 YFSETQ. This CDR3 is built from 17 residues. V dropped 4 bases and J dropped 1; count of bases not matched to a gene: 13. The CDR3 region has the DNA TGCGCCAGCAGCGCCGGGGCGGTTAGCGGGTCCCAAGAGACCCAGTACTTC. It specifies CASSAGAVSGSQETQYF.

The V call is TRBV7-6, the J call TRBJ2-7, with 13 bases identical to TRBD2. V lost 5 bases to trimming and J lost 0 bases; unmatched junction nucleotides: 1. This CDR3 has 15 amino acids. CDR1 and CDR2 (germline): SGHVS, FNYEAQ. CDR3 sequence: CASSRTSGSSYEQYF. CDR3 coding DNA: TGTGCCAGCAGCCGGACTAGCGGGAGCTCCTACGAGCAGTACTTC. Drawing the rest from reference TRBV7-6 and TRBJ2-7, the complete variable domain is GAGVSQSPRYKVTKRGQDVALRCDPISGHVSLYWYRQALGQGPEFLTYFNYEAQQDKSGLPNDRFSAERPEGSISTLTIQRTEQRDSAMYRCASSRTSGSSYEQYFGPGTRLTVT.

The chain joins TRBV4-2 to TRBJ2-3; 8 bases map to TRBD2. V trimming: 0 bases; J trimming: 6 bases; junction bases outside the gene matches: 11. This CDR3 contains 17 residues. In germline, CDR1 is LGHNA, CDR2 YNFKEQ. DNA for the CDR3: TGTGCCAGCAGCCAAGATTGGGGAGGCGGGGGGCCGGATACGCAGTATTTT. It encodes CASSQDWGGGGPDTQYF.

DNA of the CDR3: TGTGCCAGCAGCGTAGGTAGCCTAGCGGGAGGGCCCGGGGAGCTGTTTTTT. Translating gives CASSVGSLAGGPGELFF. V usage is TRBV9 and J usage is TRBJ2-2; 12 positions match TRBD2. V trimming: 0 bases; J trimming: 6 bases; junction bases outside the gene matches: 6. CDR3 length equals 17 residues. Germline CDR1 is SGDLS and CDR2 is YYNGEE.

This clone was detected once. This same CDR3 is encoded by further DNA sequences in the sample. V and J are TRBV19 and TRBJ2-5; no reliable D call. This CDR3 is 11 amino acids long. CDR1 is LNHDA, CDR2 SQIVND, per germline (reference sequence). Trimming removed 6 bases at V and 5 bases at J, with 7 bases between. The CDR3 region has the DNA TGTGCCAGTAGCCCCGGGGAGACCCAGTACTTC. Its translation: CASSPGETQYF.

This clone was counted once. The chain recombines TRBV10-3 with TRBJ2-3; 8 bases match TRBD2. The CDR3 consists of 14 residues. The germline V gene encodes CDR1 ENHRY and CDR2 SYGVKD. The V gene end was trimmed by 6 bases and the J gene end by 3 bases; junction bases not matched to a gene: 5. The DNA for the CDR3 is TGTGCCATCAGCTCGGGGGGGGCTACAGATACGCAGTATTTT. Its translation is CAISSGGATDTQYF.

J is TRBJ2-7 and V is TRBV11-2; D gene ambiguous. Trimming removed 3 bases from V and 7 bases from J, with 16 bases in between. The CDR3 totals 14 residues. Germline-derived CDR1 and CDR2 are SGHAT and FQNNGV. The CDR3 region is CASSFFGPGGEQYF. The CDR3 DNA is TGTGCCAGCAGCTTCTTCGGCCCGGGTGGGGAGCAGTACTTC.

CDR3 DNA sequence: TGTGCCAGCAGCTTGGGACTAGCGGGAGGTCGGTACAATGAGCAGTTCTTC. Translation: CASSLGLAGGRYNEQFF. The chain carries TRBV11-2 and TRBJ2-1; 15 positions agree with TRBD2. The germline CDR1 and CDR2 sequences are SGHAT and FQNNGV. CDR3 size: 17 residues. J gave up 4 bases and V 3 bases, and 4 bases lay outside the gene matches.

The chain uses TRBV18 and TRBJ1-4; TRBD1 matches 9 bases. The CDR3 runs to 15 residues. Trimming took 4 bases from V and 6 from J; bases not matched to a gene: 6. Per the germline V gene, CDR1 is KGHSH and CDR2 is LQKENI. CDR3 loop: CASSRPGQGDEKLFF. The CDR3 nucleotides are TGTGCCAGCTCACGCCCGGGACAGGGCGATGAAAAACTGTTTTTT.

V and J are TRBV12-5 and TRBJ2-3; 8 positions agree with TRBD2. V lost 6 bases, J lost 2 bases, and 7 bases stayed unmatched. Germline V gives CDR1 LGHNT, CDR2 FRNRAP. The CDR3 loop spans 15 amino acids. The CDR3 loop reads CASGPTSGATDTQYF. The CDR3 nucleotides read TGTGCTAGTGGCCCTACTAGCGGAGCCACAGATACGCAGTATTTT. Full variable domain (outside the CDR3, taken from reference TRBV12-5 and TRBJ2-3): DARVTQTPRHKVTEMGQEVTMRCQPILGHNTVFWYRQTMMQGLELLAYFRNRAPLDDSGMPKDRFSAEMPDATLATLKIQPSEPRDSAVYFCASGPTSGATDTQYFGPGTRLTVL.

The chain combines TRBV2 with TRBJ1-2, with TRBD1 identical over 8 bases. Germline-derived CDR1 and CDR2 are SNHLY and FYNNEI. The CDR3 is made up of 12 amino acids. V was clipped by 6 bases and J by 6 bases; unmatched bases: 3. CDR3 residues: CASSGQGHGYTF. DNA of the CDR3: TGTGCCAGCAGCGGACAGGGTCATGGCTACACCTTC.

The chain employs TRBV2 and TRBJ2-5; 14 bases agree with TRBD2. Germline V CDR1 and CDR2: SNHLY, FYNNEI. V shed 8 bases, J shed 0 bases, and the junction held 5 bases outside the gene matches. The CDR3 runs 16 residues. DNA for the CDR3: TGTGCCAGCGGGACTAGCGGGAGACAAAACCAAGAGACCCAGTACTTC. It codes for CASGTSGRQNQETQYF.

This clone was counted once. V gene TRBV27 combines with J gene TRBJ1-2; perhaps TRBD1 as D (6 bases). V lost 0 bases and J 5 bases, leaving 22 bases between the germline ends. CDR1 and CDR2 from the germline V gene are MNHEY and SMNVEV (reference sequence). The CDR3 is made up of 18 amino acids. This CDR3 reads CASSLSLTGRGVGYGYTF. The CDR3 DNA sequence: TGTGCCAGCAGTTTATCGTTAACAGGGCGCGGTGTAGGGTATGGCTACACCTTC.

V usage is TRBV6-5 and J usage is TRBJ1-1, with D perhaps matching TRBD1 (5 bases). CDR1 and CDR2 (germline): MNHEY, SVGAGI. The V and J ends lost 0 bases and 2 bases respectively, with 10 bases between them. The CDR3 loop spans 15 amino acids. The CDR3 loop is CASSYSGGENTEAFF. The CDR3 nucleotides are TGTGCCAGCAGTTACTCGGGAGGGGAAAACACTGAAGCTTTCTTT.

The gene calls are TRBV28 and TRBJ1-2; 9 positions match TRBD1. The J segment lost 3 bases and the V segment lost 2 bases, leaving 4 bases of the junction unmatched. Germline CDR1 is MDHEN and CDR2 is SYDVKM. The CDR3 totals 15 residues. CDR3 nucleotides: TGTGCCAGCAGTTTAGCCACAGGGGGCTACTATGGCTACACCTTC. This encodes CASSLATGGYYGYTF.

CDR3 DNA sequence: TGTGCCAGCAGTTTAGCGACTCCCAATGAGCAGTTCTTC. It translates to CASSLATPNEQFF. The chain employs TRBV28 and TRBJ2-1; D unresolved. The CDR3 runs to 13 residues. Per germline, CDR1 MDHEN and CDR2 SYDVKM. Trimming shortened V by 2 bases and J by 6 bases, and 8 bases separated the two germline ends.

This clone was seen only once. Other DNA sequences within the sample encode an identical CDR3. This sequence joins TRBV18 and TRBJ1-1; D is unclear. CDR1 is KGHSH, CDR2 LQKENI, per germline. The CDR3 is 13 residues long. V was pared by 5 bases and J by 4 bases, with 11 bases between. This chain's CDR3 is CASSSRQGTEAFF. Written as DNA, the CDR3 is TGTGCCAGCTCATCAAGACAAGGCACTGAAGCTTTCTTT.

In this sample, this clone turned up a few times. At one boundary the junction diverges from the germline segment, which might be a read error. The CDR3 is CVSRQGWDEQFF. CDR3 coding DNA: TGTGTCAGCCGACAGGGGTGGGATGAGCAGTTCTTC. The chain couples TRBV2 to TRBJ2-1; 8 bases are a match to TRBD1. The germline CDR1 and CDR2 sequences are SNHLY and FYNNEI. This CDR3 comprises 12 residues.

The V gene is TRBV28, the J gene TRBJ1-2, with D perhaps matching TRBD1 (6 bases). The CDR3 extends over 16 amino acids. V was clipped by 6 bases and J by 5 bases, with 22 bases between them. Germline V gene sequence: CDR1 MDHEN, CDR2 SYDVKM. Here the CDR3 DNA reads TGTGCCAGCAGACTTGGAGGGGGGGATTTGTATTATGGCTACACCTTC. Translating gives CASRLGGGDLYYGYTF.